In this sample, the clone carrying this T cell receptor (beta chain) turned up a few times. The data were produced by immunoSEQ multiplex PCR, yet TCRdb's version contains in-frame clones alone and is incomplete. Altogether roughly 110,000 clones are present, 75% to 95% being singletons, with the ten largest covering approximately 1.5%. Germline CDR1 and CDR2: MDHEN and SYDVKM. V gave up 6 bases and J gave up 6 bases; unmatched junction bases: 11. The CDR3 sequence is 17 residues long. The source of the sample is a study of T cell changes during pregnancy in multiple sclerosis. This clonotype originated in a female donor with multiple sclerosis, enrolled in a pregnancy study. The V gene is TRBV28, the J gene TRBJ2-2, with 12 nucleotides matching TRBD2. Sequencing was performed on peripheral blood, taken before pregnancy. The CDR3 sequence is CASSQFDLAGGPGELFF. CDR3 DNA: TGTGCCAGCAGCCAATTCGATCTAGCGGGAGGGCCCGGGGAGCTGTTTTTT.